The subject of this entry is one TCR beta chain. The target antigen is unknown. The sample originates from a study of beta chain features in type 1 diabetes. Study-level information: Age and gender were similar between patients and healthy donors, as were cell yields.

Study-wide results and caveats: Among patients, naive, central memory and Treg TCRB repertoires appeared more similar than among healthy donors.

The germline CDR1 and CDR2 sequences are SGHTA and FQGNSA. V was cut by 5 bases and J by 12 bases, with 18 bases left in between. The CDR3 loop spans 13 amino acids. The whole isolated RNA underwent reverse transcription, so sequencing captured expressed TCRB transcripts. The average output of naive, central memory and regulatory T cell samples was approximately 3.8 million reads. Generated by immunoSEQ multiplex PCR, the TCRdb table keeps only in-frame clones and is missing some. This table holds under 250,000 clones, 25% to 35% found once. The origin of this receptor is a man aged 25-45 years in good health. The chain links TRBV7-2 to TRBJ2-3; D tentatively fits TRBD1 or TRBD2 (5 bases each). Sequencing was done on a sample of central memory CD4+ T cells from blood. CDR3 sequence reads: CASSDSPGTAQYF. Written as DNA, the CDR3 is TGTGCCAGCAGCGATTCCCCCGGGACCGCCCAGTATTTT. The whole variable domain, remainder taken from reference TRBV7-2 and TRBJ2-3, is GAGVSQSPSNKVTEKGKDVELRCDPISGHTALYWYRQSLGQGLEFLIYFQGNSAPDKSGLPSDRFSAERTGGSVSTLTIQRTQQEDSAVYLCASSDSPGTAQYFGPGTRLTVL.